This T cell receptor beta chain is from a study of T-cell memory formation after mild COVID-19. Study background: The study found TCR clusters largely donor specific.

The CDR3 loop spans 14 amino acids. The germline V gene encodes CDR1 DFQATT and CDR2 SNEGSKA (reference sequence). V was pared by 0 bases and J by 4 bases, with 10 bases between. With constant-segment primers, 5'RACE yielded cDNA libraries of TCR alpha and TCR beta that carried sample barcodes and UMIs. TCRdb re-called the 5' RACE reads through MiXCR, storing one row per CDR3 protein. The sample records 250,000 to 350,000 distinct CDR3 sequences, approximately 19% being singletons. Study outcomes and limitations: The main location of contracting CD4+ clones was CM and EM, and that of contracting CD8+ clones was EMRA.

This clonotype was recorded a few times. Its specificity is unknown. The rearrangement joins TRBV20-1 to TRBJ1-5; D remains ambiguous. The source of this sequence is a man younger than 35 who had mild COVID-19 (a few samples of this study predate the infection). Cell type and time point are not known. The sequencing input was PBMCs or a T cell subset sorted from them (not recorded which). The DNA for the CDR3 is TGCAGTGCTAGAGATTGGGAGTCTAATCAGCCCCAGCATTTT. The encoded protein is CSARDWESNQPQHF.